The 10 T cell receptor beta chains in this list originate from one sample, sequenced in a study of neurological immune-mediated disorders. One entry per CDR3 protein, called by TCRdb with MiXCR from the 5' RACE reads. The sample contains 70,000 or so distinct CDR3 sequences, 2.5% to 4% of which appear only once. The material sequenced was PBMCs. These receptors were obtained from a woman aged 45-65 years with multiple sclerosis.

This clonotype has at least ten counts. V and J are TRBV28 and TRBJ2-7; TRBD2 matches 11 bases. In germline, CDR1 is MDHEN, CDR2 SYDVKM. The V segment lost 3 bases and the J segment 6 bases; nucleotides outside the gene matches: 10. There are 16 residues in the CDR3. The CDR3 is CASSFPLSGRAAEQYF. The DNA of the CDR3 is TGTGCCAGCAGTTTCCCCCTTAGCGGGAGGGCCGCCGAGCAGTACTTC.

This clonotype has ten or more counts. The chain joins TRBV20-1 to TRBJ1-1; D not resolved. The CDR3 has 13 residues. Deletions cut 2 bases from V and 1 base from J, with 8 bases between. CDR1 and CDR2 (germline): DFQATT, SNEGSKA (reference sequence). CDR3 protein: CSARPDANTEAFF. Written as DNA, the CDR3 is TGCAGTGCTAGACCGGACGCGAACACTGAAGCTTTCTTT.

This clonotype has at least ten counts. The gene calls are TRBV18 and TRBJ2-7; 7 bases are shared with TRBD1. Germline V gene sequence: CDR1 KGHSH, CDR2 LQKENI. This CDR3 region has 14 residues. Trimming removed 3 bases from V and 2 bases from J; junction bases left unmatched: 4. CDR3 residues: CASSPPGQPYEQYF. CDR3 coding DNA: TGTGCCAGCTCACCTCCGGGACAGCCCTACGAGCAGTACTTC.

This clonotype has ten or more counts. V usage is TRBV25-1 and J usage is TRBJ2-1; D not certain. The CDR3 has 9 residues. Germline CDR1 and CDR2: MGHDK and SYGVNS. Trimming stripped 6 bases from V and 10 bases from J, with 4 bases between. The DNA of the CDR3 is TGTGCCAGCAGAGGGGAGCAGTTCTTC. Translated: CASRGEQFF.

The table lists this clonotype with many counts. The chain has TRBV4-3 and TRBJ1-4; D remains unclear. V gave up 3 bases and J gave up 6 bases, with 20 bases separating them. This CDR3 comprises 17 residues. Germline loops: CDR1 LGHNA, CDR2 YSLEER. The CDR3 DNA sequence: TGCGCCAGCAGCCACCTGACAAGCGGTTCTAGGGATGAAAAACTGTTTTTT. It specifies CASSHLTSGSRDEKLFF.

At least ten counts were recorded for this clonotype. The J gene is TRBJ2-1, the V gene TRBV5-1, with D possibly TRBD2 on 6 matching bases. The CDR3 totals 15 residues. The V end was cut by 3 bases, the J end by 5 bases, with 15 bases between. Germline V CDR1 and CDR2: SGHRS, YFSETQ. The CDR3 DNA reads as TGCGCCAGCAGCTCGACGTCCGGGAGCAACAATGAGCAGTTCTTC. It translates to CASSSTSGSNNEQFF.

This clonotype was found many times. V gene TRBV18 combines with J gene TRBJ2-7, with 9 bases aligning to TRBD1. CDR3 size: 14 residues. Germline V lookup: CDR1 KGHSH, CDR2 LQKENI. The V and J ends lost 3 bases and 3 bases, in that order; junction bases with no gene match: 3. CDR3 amino acids: CASSPGQGNYEQYV. CDR3 nucleotide sequence: TGTGCCAGCTCACCGGGACAGGGTAACTACGAGCAGTACGTC.

Ten or more counts support this clonotype. The V gene is TRBV15, the J gene TRBJ1-1, with a tentative D call TRBD1 (6 bases). Between the trimmed V and J ends, which lost 1 base and 6 bases, there was a span of 9 bases. Germline V lookup: CDR1 LNHNV, CDR2 YYDKDF (reference sequence). The CDR3 covers 13 residues. This chain's CDR3 is CATSRAGVAEAFF. The CDR3 nucleotides are TGTGCCACCAGCAGAGCAGGGGTGGCTGAAGCTTTCTTT.

Many counts were recorded for this clonotype. This chain links TRBV4-3 with TRBJ2-7; TRBD2 aligns across 7 bases. The V gene's germline CDR1 is LGHNA and CDR2 YSLEER. This CDR3 has 15 amino acids. V lost 4 bases to trimming and J lost 6 bases; unmatched junction nucleotides: 12. For the CDR3, the DNA is TGCGCCAGCAGCCCCGGGCGACGGGAGGCAAGCGAGCAGTACTTC. This gives the protein CASSPGRREASEQYF.

This clonotype has at least ten counts. The chain has TRBV20-1 and TRBJ2-5, with TRBD2 identical over 13 bases. The CDR3 is 14 residues long. The germline gives CDR1 DFQATT, CDR2 SNEGSKA (reference sequence). V was clipped by 2 bases and J by 4 bases; unmatched bases: 1. This CDR3 is CSARRTSGGETQYF. The CDR3 DNA is TGCAGTGCTAGACGGACTAGCGGGGGAGAGACCCAGTACTTC.